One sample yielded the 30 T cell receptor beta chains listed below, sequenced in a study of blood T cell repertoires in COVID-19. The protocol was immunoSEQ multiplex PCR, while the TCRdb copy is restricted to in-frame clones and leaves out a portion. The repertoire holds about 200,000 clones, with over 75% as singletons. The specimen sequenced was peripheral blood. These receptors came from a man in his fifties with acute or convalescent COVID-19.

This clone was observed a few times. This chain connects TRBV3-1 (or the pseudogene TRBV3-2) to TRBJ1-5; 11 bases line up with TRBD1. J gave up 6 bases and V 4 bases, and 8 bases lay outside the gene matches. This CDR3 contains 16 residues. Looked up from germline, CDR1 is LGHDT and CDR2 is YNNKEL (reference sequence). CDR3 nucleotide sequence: TGTGCCAGCAGCCCCAAATGGGGGACAGGGGGTCAGCCCCAGCATTTT. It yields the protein CASSPKWGTGGQPQHF.

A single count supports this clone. CDR3 residues: CASSLRLPSTQYF. CDR3 DNA sequence: TGTGCCAGCAGTTTAAGACTGCCCTCGACCCAGTACTTC. This sequence joins TRBV12-3 or TRBV12-4 and TRBJ2-5; D gene ambiguous. V lost 2 bases to trimming and J lost 7 bases, with 11 bases between them. The CDR3 totals 13 residues.

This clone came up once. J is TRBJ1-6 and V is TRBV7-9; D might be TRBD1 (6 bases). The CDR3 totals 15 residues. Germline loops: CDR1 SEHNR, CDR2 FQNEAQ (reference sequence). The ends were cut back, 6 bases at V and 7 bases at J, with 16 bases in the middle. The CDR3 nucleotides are TGTGCCAGCAGTTCCAACAGGGTATTGAATTCACCCCTCCACTTT. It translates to CASSSNRVLNSPLHF.

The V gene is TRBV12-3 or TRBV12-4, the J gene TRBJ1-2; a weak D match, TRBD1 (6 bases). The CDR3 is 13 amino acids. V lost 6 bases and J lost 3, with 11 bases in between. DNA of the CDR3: TGTGCCAGCAGCTTTGGGACACACTATGGCTACACCTTC. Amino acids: CASSFGTHYGYTF.

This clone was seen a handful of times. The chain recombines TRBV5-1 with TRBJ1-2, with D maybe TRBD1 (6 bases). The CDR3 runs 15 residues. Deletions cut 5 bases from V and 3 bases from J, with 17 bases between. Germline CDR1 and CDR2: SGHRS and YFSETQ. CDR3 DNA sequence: TGCGCCAGCAGACAAGGACAGACAACGGACTATGGCTACACCTTC. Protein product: CASRQGQTTDYGYTF.

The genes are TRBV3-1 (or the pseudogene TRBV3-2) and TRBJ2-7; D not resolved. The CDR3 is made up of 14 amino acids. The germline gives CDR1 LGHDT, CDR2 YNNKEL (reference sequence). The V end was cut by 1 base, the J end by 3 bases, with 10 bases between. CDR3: CASSQGPLRYEQYF. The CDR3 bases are TGTGCCAGCAGCCAAGGGCCACTACGCTACGAGCAGTACTTC.

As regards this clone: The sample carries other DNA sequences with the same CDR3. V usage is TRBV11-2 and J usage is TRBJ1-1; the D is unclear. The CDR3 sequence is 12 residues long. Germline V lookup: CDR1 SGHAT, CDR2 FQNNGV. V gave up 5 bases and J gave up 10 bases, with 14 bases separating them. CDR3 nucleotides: TGTGCCAGCAGCCTAAGTCGGCGGGGAGCTTTCTTT. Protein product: CASSLSRRGAFF.

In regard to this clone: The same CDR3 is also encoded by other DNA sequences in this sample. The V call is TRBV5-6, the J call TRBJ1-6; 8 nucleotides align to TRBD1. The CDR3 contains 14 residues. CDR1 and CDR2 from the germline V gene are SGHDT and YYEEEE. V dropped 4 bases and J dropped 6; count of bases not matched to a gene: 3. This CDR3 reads CASSPDRGNSPLHF. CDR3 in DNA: TGTGCCAGCAGCCCCGACAGGGGTAATTCACCCCTCCACTTT.

The chain's CDR3 is CASSAGTAATNEKLFF. CDR3 coding DNA: TGTGCCAGCAGTGCCGGGACTGCCGCAACTAATGAAAAACTGTTTTTT. This chain connects TRBV25-1 to TRBJ1-4, with D tentatively TRBD1 (5 bases). V was pared by 4 bases and J by 0 bases, with 12 bases between. Germline V CDR1 and CDR2: MGHDK, SYGVNS. This CDR3 contains 16 residues.

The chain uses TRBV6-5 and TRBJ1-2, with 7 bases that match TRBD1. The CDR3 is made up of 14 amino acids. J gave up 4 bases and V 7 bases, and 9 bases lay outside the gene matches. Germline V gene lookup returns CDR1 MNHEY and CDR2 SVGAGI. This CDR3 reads CASTYLQGPYGYTF. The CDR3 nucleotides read TGTGCCAGCACCTACTTACAGGGGCCCTATGGCTACACCTTC.

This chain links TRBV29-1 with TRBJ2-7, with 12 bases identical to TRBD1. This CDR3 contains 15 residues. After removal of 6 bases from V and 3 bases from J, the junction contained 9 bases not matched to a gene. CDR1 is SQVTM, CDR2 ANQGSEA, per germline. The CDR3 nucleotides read TGCAGCGTCCCGAGGGGGACAGGGGGCAACTACGAGCAGTACTTC. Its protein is CSVPRGTGGNYEQYF.

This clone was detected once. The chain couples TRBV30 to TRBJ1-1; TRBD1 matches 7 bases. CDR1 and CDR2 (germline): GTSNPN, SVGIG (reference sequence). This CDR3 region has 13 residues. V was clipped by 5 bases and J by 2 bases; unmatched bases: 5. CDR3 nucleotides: TGTGCCTGGTGGGCAGGGGGAAACACTGAAGCTTTCTTT. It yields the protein CAWWAGGNTEAFF.

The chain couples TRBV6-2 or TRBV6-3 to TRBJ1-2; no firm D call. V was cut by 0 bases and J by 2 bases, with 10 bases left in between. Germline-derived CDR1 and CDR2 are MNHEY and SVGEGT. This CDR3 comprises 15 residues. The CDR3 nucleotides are TGTGCCAGCAGTTACTCTGGCAGCGGAAACTATGGCTACACCTTC. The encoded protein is CASSYSGSGNYGYTF.

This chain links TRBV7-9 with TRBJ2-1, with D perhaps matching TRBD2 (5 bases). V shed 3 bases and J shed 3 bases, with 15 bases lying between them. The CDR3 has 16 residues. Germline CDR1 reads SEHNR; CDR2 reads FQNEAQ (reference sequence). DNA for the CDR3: TGTGCCAGCAGCTTGGAGGCGAGTTCCGGCTACAATGAGCAGTTCTTC. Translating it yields CASSLEASSGYNEQFF.

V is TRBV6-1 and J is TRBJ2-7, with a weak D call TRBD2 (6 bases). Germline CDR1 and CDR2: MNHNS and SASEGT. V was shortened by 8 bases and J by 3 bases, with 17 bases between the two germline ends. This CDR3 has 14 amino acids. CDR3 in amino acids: CASAMGRRGYEQYF. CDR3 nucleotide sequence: TGTGCCAGCGCGATGGGGCGGCGGGGCTACGAGCAGTACTTC.

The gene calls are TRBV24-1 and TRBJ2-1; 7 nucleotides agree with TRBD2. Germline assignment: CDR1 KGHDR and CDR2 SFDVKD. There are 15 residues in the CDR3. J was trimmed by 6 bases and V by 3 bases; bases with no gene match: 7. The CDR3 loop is CATSDPGKRGNEQFF. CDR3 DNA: TGTGCCACCAGTGATCCCGGGAAGCGGGGCAATGAGCAGTTCTTC.

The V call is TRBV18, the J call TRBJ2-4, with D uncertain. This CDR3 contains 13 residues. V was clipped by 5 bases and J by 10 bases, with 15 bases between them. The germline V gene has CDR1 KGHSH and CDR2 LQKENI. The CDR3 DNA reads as TGTGCCAGCTCAACGGAGACCCCTCCGATTCAGTACTTC. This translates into CASSTETPPIQYF.

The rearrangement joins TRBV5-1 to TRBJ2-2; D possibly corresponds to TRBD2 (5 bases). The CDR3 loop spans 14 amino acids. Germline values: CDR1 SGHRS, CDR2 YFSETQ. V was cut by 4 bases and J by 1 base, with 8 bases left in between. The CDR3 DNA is TGCGCCAGCAGCCGGGATTTGAACACCGGGGAGCTGTTTTTT. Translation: CASSRDLNTGELFF.

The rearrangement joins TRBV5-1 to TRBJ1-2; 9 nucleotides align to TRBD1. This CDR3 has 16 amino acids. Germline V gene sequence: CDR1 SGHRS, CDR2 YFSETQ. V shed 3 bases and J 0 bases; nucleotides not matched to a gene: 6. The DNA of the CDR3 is TGCGCCAGCAGCTCATACGGACAGGGGACTAACTATGGCTACACCTTC. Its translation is CASSSYGQGTNYGYTF.

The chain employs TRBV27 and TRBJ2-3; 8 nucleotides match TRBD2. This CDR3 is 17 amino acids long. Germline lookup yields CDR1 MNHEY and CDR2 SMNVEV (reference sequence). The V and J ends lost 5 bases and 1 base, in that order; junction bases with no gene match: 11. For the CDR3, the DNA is TGTGCCAGCAGTACCCCCCGGACTAGCTACGGCACAGATACGCAGTATTTT. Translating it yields CASSTPRTSYGTDTQYF.

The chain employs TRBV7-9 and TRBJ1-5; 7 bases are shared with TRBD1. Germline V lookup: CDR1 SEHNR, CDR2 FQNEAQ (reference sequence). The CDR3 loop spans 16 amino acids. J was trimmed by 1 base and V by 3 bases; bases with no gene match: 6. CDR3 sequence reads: CASSFTTGMSNQPQHF. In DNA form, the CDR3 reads TGTGCCAGCAGCTTCACGACAGGGATGAGCAATCAGCCCCAGCATTTT.

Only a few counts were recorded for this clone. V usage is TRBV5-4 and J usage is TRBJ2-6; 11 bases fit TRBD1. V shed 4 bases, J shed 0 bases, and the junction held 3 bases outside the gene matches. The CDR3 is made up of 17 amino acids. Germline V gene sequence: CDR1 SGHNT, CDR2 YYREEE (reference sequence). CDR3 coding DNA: TGTGCCAGCAGCGGGGACAGGGGGAGCTCTGGGGCCAACGTCCTGACTTTC. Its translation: CASSGDRGSSGANVLTF.

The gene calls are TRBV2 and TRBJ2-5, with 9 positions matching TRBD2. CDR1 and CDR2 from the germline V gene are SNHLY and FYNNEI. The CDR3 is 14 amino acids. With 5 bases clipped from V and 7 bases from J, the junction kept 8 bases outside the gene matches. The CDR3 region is CASSSASGEGTQYF. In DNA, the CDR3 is TGTGCCAGCAGTTCAGCTAGCGGGGAGGGGACCCAGTACTTC.

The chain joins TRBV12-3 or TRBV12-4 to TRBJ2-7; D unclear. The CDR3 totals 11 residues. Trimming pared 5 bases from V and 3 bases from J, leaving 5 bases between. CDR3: CASSASYEQYF. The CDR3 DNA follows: TGTGCCAGCAGTGCGAGCTACGAGCAGTACTTC.

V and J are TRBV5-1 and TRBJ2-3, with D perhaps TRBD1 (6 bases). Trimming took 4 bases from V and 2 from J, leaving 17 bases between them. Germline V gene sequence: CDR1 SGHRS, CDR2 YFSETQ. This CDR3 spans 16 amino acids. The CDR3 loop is CASSPEAGDPTDTQYF. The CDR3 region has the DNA TGCGCCAGCAGCCCCGAGGCAGGGGATCCCACAGATACGCAGTATTTT.

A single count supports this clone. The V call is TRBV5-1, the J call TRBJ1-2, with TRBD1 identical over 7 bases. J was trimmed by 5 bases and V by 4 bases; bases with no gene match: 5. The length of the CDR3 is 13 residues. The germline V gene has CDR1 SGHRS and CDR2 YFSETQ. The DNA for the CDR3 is TGCGCCAGCAGCACCCAGGGGGGTTATGGCTACACCTTC. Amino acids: CASSTQGGYGYTF.

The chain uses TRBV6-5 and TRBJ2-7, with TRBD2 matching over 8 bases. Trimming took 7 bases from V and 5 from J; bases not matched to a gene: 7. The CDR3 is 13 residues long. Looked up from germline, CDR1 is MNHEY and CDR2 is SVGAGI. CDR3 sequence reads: CASTFPGGHEQYF. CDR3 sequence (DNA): TGTGCCAGCACTTTCCCGGGGGGGCACGAGCAGTACTTC.

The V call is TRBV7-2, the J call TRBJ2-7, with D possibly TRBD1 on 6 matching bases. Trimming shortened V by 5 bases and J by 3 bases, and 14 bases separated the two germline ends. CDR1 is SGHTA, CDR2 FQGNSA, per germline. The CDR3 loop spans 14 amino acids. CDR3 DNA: TGTGCCAGCAGCCGCGTACAGGGCAGCTACGAGCAGTACTTC. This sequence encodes CASSRVQGSYEQYF.

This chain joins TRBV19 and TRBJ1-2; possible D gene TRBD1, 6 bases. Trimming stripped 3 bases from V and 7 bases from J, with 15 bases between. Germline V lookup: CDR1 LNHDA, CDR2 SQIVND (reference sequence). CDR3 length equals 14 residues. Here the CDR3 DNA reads TGTGCCAGTAGTATTAGGGGGGGGCTCAGTGGCTACACCTTC. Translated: CASSIRGGLSGYTF.

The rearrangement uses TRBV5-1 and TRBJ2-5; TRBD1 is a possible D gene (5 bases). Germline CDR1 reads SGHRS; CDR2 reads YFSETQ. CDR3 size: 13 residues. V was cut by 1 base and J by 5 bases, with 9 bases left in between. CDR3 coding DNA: TGCGCCAGCAGCTTGACAGGATGGGAGACCCAGTACTTC. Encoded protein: CASSLTGWETQYF.